Described below is a single T cell receptor beta chain sequence and its context. Profiling relied on immunoSEQ multiplex PCR, and the TCRdb table lists in-frame clones only, not all of them. The sample gives more than 25,000 clones, approximately 80% of which show up once; around half is in the top ten. These data belong to a study of cytotoxic CD8 clonotypes in ibrutinib-treated CLL. There are 14 residues in the CDR3. Trimming took off 0 bases at V and 5 bases at J, with 6 bases between the two ends. Per germline, CDR1 SGHNT and CDR2 YYREEE (reference sequence). The V call is TRBV5-4, the J call TRBJ1-6; the D is unclear. The specimen comprised PBMCs, sampled after 36 months of ibrutinib treatment. The TCR originated in a human donor with chronic lymphocytic leukemia. The CDR3 is CASSLGGDNSPLHF. The CDR3 coding sequence is TGTGCCAGCAGCTTGGGCGGGGATAATTCACCCCTCCACTTT.